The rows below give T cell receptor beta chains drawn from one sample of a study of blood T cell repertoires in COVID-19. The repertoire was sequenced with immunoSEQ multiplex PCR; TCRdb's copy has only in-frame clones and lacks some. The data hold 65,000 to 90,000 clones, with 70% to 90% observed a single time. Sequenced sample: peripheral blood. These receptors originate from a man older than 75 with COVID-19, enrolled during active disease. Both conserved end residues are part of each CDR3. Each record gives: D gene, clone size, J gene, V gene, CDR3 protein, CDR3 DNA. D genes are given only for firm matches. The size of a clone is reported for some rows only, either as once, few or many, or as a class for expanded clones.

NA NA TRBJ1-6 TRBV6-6 CASSYAGYNSPLHF TGTGCCAGCAGTTACGCAGGCTATAATTCACCCCTCCACTTT
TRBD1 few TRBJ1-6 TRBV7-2 CASSFDRDRAYSPLHF TGTGCCAGCAGCTTCGACCGGGACAGGGCTTACTCACCCCTCCACTTT
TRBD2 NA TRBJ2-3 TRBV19 CASSEIRLAGGKDTQYF TGTGCCAGTAGTGAGATTAGGCTAGCGGGGGGTAAAGATACGCAGTATTTT
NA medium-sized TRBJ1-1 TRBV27 CASLTGRGKTFF TGTGCCAGCCTAACAGGGAGGGGAAAGACTTTCTTT
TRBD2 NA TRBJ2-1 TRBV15 CATSRSGGLARDEQFF TGTGCCACCAGCAGATCCGGGGGACTAGCGCGGGATGAGCAGTTCTTC
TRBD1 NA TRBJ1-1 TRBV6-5 CASSYSRDSKDEAFF TGTGCCAGCAGTTACTCTCGGGACAGTAAGGATGAAGCTTTCTTT
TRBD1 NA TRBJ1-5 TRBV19 CASSHRGGTGWEQPQHF TGTGCCAGTAGTCATAGAGGAGGGACAGGGTGGGAGCAGCCCCAGCATTTT
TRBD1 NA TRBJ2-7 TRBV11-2 CASSMDRDEQYF TGTGCCAGCAGCATGGACAGGGACGAGCAGTACTTC
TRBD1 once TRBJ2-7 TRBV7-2 CASTPTGTSYEQYF TGTGCCAGCACCCCGACAGGGACATCCTACGAGCAGTACTTC
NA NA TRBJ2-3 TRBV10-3 CAISEYSSSTDTQYF TGTGCCATCAGTGAGTACAGTTCTAGCACAGATACGCAGTATTTT
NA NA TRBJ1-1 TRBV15 CATSRGGSYTEAFF TGTGCCACCAGCAGAGGGGGCAGTTACACTGAAGCTTTCTTT
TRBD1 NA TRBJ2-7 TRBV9 CASSSGTGTYEQYF TGTGCCAGCAGTTCCGGGACAGGGACCTACGAGCAGTACTTC
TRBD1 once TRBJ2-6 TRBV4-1 CASSQQTGTGAVAGANVLTF TGCGCCAGCAGCCAGCAGACCGGGACAGGGGCCGTCGCTGGGGCCAACGTCCTGACTTTC
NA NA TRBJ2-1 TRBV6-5 CASRVIRENEQFF TGTGCCAGCAGGGTTATTCGGGAAAATGAGCAGTTCTTC
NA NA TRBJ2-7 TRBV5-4 CASSADSLLYEQYF TGTGCCAGCAGCGCGGACAGCCTGCTTTACGAGCAGTACTTC
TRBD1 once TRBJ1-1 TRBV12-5 CASGSTGVLNTEAFF TGTGCTAGTGGCTCGACAGGGGTTCTAAACACTGAAGCTTTCTTT
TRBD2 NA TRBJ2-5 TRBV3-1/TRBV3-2 CASSPSGGEETQYF TGTGCCAGCAGCCCTAGCGGGGGAGAAGAGACCCAGTACTTC
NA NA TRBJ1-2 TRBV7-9 CASSLDHTGRYGYTF TGTGCCAGCAGCTTAGACCACACAGGGCGCTATGGCTACACCTTC
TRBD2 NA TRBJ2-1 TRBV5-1 CASSFSGGIDNEQFF TGCGCCAGCAGCTTTAGCGGGGGGATCGACAATGAGCAGTTCTTC
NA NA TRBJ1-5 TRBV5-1 CASSLMAGNQPQHF TGCGCCAGCAGCTTGATGGCAGGGAATCAGCCCCAGCATTTT
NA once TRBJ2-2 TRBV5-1 CASSFQGNGELFF TGCGCCAGCAGCTTTCAGGGAAACGGGGAGCTGTTTTTT
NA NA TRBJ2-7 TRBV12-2 CASRLVTEIQPYEQYF TGTGCAAGTCGCTTAGTTACAGAGATACAGCCCTACGAGCAGTACTTC
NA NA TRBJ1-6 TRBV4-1 CASSPYRDNSPLHF TGCGCCAGCAGCCCCTACAGGGACAATTCACCCCTCCACTTT
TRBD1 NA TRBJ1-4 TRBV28 CASSSSGQGSNEKLFF TGTGCCAGCAGTTCCTCGGGACAGGGGTCTAATGAAAAACTGTTTTTT
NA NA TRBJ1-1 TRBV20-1 CSAKSGHEAFF TGCAGTGCCAAATCAGGCCATGAAGCTTTCTTT
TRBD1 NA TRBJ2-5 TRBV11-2 CASSWGTGVKETQYF TGTGCCAGCAGCTGGGGAACAGGGGTTAAAGAGACCCAGTACTTC
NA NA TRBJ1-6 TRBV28 CASAHNPNSPLHF TGTGCCAGCGCACACAACCCAAATTCACCCCTCCACTTT
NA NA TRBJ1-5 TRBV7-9 CASSLGEEDYSNQPQHF TGTGCCAGCAGCTTGGGCGAGGAGGACTATAGCAATCAGCCCCAGCATTTT
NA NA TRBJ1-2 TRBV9 CASSQDSGGGYTF TGTGCCAGCAGCCAGGACAGCGGTGGCGGCTACACCTTC
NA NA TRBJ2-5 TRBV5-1 CASSLYQETQYF TGCGCCAGCAGCCTGTACCAAGAGACCCAGTACTTC
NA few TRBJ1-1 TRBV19 CASSRTAEAFF TGTGCCAGTAGTAGGACAGCTGAAGCTTTCTTT
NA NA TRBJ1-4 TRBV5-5 CASSWQFGGLGREKLFF TGTGCCAGCAGCTGGCAATTCGGGGGGCTCGGACGTGAAAAACTGTTTTTT
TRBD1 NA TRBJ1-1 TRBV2 CASRSTGGPNTEAFF TGTGCCAGCAGGTCTACAGGGGGCCCGAACACTGAAGCTTTCTTT
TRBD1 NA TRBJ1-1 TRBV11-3 CASRNRGPDTEAFF TGTGCCAGCAGGAACAGGGGGCCAGACACTGAAGCTTTCTTT
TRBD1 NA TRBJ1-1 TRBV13 CASSLRTGNTEAFF TGTGCCAGCAGCTTAAGGACAGGGAACACTGAAGCTTTCTTT
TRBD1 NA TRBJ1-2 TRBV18 CASSPYFPQGAFVYGYTF TGTGCCAGCTCACCATATTTCCCGCAGGGGGCGTTCGTCTATGGCTACACCTTC
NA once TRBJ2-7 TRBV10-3 CAISPRGSYEQYF TGTGCCATCAGCCCCCGGGGGAGCTACGAGCAGTACTTC
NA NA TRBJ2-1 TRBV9 CASSVVVAGAEQFF TGTGCCAGCAGCGTGGTTGTGGCAGGGGCTGAGCAGTTCTTC
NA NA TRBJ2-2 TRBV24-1 CATSVGVHTGELFF TGTGCCACCAGTGTCGGGGTCCACACCGGGGAGCTGTTTTTT
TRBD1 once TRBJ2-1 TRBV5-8 CASSLGGTGSSTFF TGTGCCAGCAGCCTGGGTGGGACAGGATCAAGTACGTTCTTC
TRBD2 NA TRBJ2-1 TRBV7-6 CASSSGLAHNEQFF TGTGCCAGCAGCTCGGGACTAGCCCACAATGAGCAGTTCTTC
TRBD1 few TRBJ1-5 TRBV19 CASSMTRDRTRPQKPQHF TGTGCCAGTAGTATGACTAGGGACAGGACACGGCCTCAAAAGCCCCAGCATTTT